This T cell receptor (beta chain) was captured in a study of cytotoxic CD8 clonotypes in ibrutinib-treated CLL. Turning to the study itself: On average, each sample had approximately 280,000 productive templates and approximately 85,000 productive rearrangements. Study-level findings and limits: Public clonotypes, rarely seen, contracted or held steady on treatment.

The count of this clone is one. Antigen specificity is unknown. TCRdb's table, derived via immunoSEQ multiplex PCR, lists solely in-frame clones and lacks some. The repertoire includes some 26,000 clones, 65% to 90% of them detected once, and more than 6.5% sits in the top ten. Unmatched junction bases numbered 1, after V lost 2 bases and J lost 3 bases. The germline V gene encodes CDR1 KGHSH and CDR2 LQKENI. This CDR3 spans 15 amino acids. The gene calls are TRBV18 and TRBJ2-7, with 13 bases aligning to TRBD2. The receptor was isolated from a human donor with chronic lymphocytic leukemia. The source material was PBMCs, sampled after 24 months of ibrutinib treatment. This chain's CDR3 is CASSPGLAGDYEQYF. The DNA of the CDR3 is TGTGCCAGCTCACCAGGACTAGCGGGGGACTACGAGCAGTACTTC.